The 15 T cell receptor beta chains in this list originate from one sample, sequenced in a study of molecular identifiers for immune sequencing clone quantification. Via MiXCR, TCRdb re-called the PCR reads, giving one row per CDR3 protein. The data hold some 100,000 distinct CDR3 sequences, with roughly 38% observed a single time. Sequenced: naive CD8+ T cells from blood, with Jurkat cell RNA spiked in. Subset in this sample: FACS-sorted CD8+CD4-CCR7+CD45RA+ naive T cells. These receptors all come from a human donor in good health. Some libraries in this study had Jurkat cell RNA spiked in.

This clonotype was found a few times. CDR3 in DNA: TGTGCCAGCGAGGAGCTACCCCAAGAGACCCAGTACTTC. Protein: CASEELPQETQYF. V and J are TRBV5-3 and TRBJ2-5; D is undetermined. TRBV5-3 is placed among ORFs of uncertain function. The V end lost 8 bases, the J end lost 1 base, and 12 bases lay between the germline ends. The CDR3 is 13 residues long.

This clonotype was counted only a few times. The chain combines TRBV25-1 with TRBJ2-1; D uncertain. This CDR3 comprises 14 residues. The germline V and J ends were trimmed by 2 bases and 0 bases, with 5 bases remaining between them. Germline CDR1 is MGHDK and CDR2 is SYGVNS. CDR3 coding DNA: TGTGCCAGCAGTGAAGTAAACTCCTACAATGAGCAGTTCTTC. Protein sequence: CASSEVNSYNEQFF.

The chain is built from TRBV6-2 or TRBV6-3 and TRBJ2-6; D unresolved. CDR3 length: 14 amino acids. The V end was cut by 4 bases, the J end by 3 bases, with 7 bases between. Germline V gene sequence: CDR1 MNHEY, CDR2 SVGEGT. The DNA for the CDR3 is TGTGCCAGCAGTTCAACCCTTGGGGCCAACGTCCTGACTTTC. It encodes CASSSTLGANVLTF.

With respect to this clonotype: It may be a read error: a sequence one base away is much more abundant. The genes are TRBV4-2 and TRBJ2-7; perhaps TRBD1 as D (5 bases). CDR1 is LGHNA, CDR2 YNFKEQ, per germline. This CDR3 contains 15 residues. The chain's CDR3 is CAGSQDPAGIDEQYF. The CDR3 DNA sequence: TGTGCCGGCAGCCAAGATCCGGCAGGGATCGACGAGCAGTACTTC.

About this clonotype: With a much larger clone just one base away, this may be a read error. V usage is TRBV3-1 and J usage is TRBJ2-7; no reliable D call. Trimming stripped 3 bases from V and 3 bases from J, with 12 bases between. This CDR3 spans 14 amino acids. Germline V gives CDR1 LGHDT, CDR2 YNNKEL (reference sequence). CDR3 DNA: TGTGCCAGCAGCCACGCCGGGTCCCACTACGAGCAGTACTTC. Translating gives CASSHAGSHYEQYF.

This clonotype has only one observation. Given a much more abundant clone one base away, this may be a read error. The conserved closing phenylalanine or tryptophan is absent in this CDR3, likely reflecting a read error. The rearrangement joins TRBV28 to TRBJ2-4; perhaps TRBD2 as D (6 bases). CDR3 length: 16 amino acids. Trimming shortened V by 10 bases and J by 0 bases, and 19 bases separated the two germline ends. CDR1 is MDHEN, CDR2 SYDVKM, per germline. The CDR3 sequence is CATTVAGPLAKNIQYL. CDR3 coding DNA: TGTGCCACCACCGTTGCGGGGCCCCTAGCCAAAAACATTCAGTACCTC.

In its sample, this clonotype was seen a few times. The chain recombines TRBV19 with TRBJ2-3, with 10 positions matching TRBD2. V lost 7 bases to trimming and J lost 4 bases; unmatched junction nucleotides: 5. The CDR3 loop spans 14 amino acids. CDR1 and CDR2 from the germline V gene are LNHDA and SQIVND (reference sequence). CDR3 region: CASTLAGAADTQYF. CDR3 nucleotides: TGTGCCAGTACCCTAGCGGGGGCGGCAGATACGCAGTATTTT.

This clonotype was counted between two and nine times. This chain joins TRBV4-3 and TRBJ2-1; D is unresolved. The CDR3 spans 14 residues. Germline V lookup: CDR1 LGHNA, CDR2 YSLEER. V was trimmed by 4 bases and J by 2 bases, leaving 9 bases between them. The CDR3 region has the DNA TGCGCCAGCAGCCCGACCGTTACCTACAATGAGCAGTTCTTC. It translates to CASSPTVTYNEQFF.

Only a few counts were recorded for this clonotype. The CDR3 region has the DNA TGCAGTGCCCTGGGGAGGACAGGCGGGCGGAATGAGCAGTTCTTC. Its translation: CSALGRTGGRNEQFF. The chain uses TRBV20-1 and TRBJ2-1, with D possibly TRBD1 on 7 matching bases. The CDR3 consists of 15 residues. In germline, CDR1 is DFQATT, CDR2 SNEGSKA (reference sequence). With 6 bases removed from V and 7 bases from J, the gap between germline ends came to 22 bases.

On this clonotype itself: Compared with germline, one end of the junction differs, possibly owing to a read error. The V and J genes are TRBV28 and TRBJ2-7; the D gene is possibly TRBD2 (5 bases). This CDR3 is 16 amino acids long. The V gene's germline CDR1 is MDHEN and CDR2 SYDVKM. The CDR3: CASRRNKLPSGNELYF. The CDR3 DNA sequence: TGTGCCAGCAGAAGGAACAAACTCCCCTCGGGAAATGAGCTGTACTTC.

This clonotype was observed a few times. The chain joins TRBV4-3 to TRBJ2-3; possible D gene TRBD2, 5 bases. From germline, CDR1 is LGHNA and CDR2 YSLEER. V lost 1 base and J 2 bases, leaving 13 bases between the germline ends. This CDR3 has 16 residues. DNA of the CDR3: TGCGCCAGCAGCCAAGCCGGGATTCACTTCACAGATACGCAGTATTTT. This translates into CASSQAGIHFTDTQYF.

The chain recombines TRBV5-3 with TRBJ2-2; D ambiguous. TRBV5-3 is identified as an open reading frame with a role that is uncertain. V gave up 8 bases and J gave up 7 bases, with 21 bases separating them. There are 15 residues in the CDR3. The CDR3 here is CASSPPHNSVGELFF. In DNA, the CDR3 is TGTGCCAGCAGCCCGCCCCATAACTCCGTCGGGGAGCTGTTTTTT.

Remarks on this clonotype: This could be a read error, since a much larger clone is one nucleotide away. V gene TRBV12-3 or TRBV12-4 combines with J gene TRBJ2-3; 11 nucleotides match TRBD2. The CDR3 has 17 amino acids. CDR3 nucleotide sequence: TGTGCCGGCAGTTTAGCGCTTCTAGCGGGAGGCGCAGATACGCAGTATTTT. Protein: CAGSLALLAGGADTQYF.

Notes on this clonotype: The junction departs from germline at one end; a sequencing error may be responsible. DNA for the CDR3: TGCAGTGCTAGAGATTTTGTGGGCCTGGCCAAAGACATTCAGTACTTC. The encoded protein is CSARDFVGLAKDIQYF. V usage is TRBV20-1 and J usage is TRBJ2-4; D gene ambiguous. Germline V gene data show CDR1 as DFQATT and CDR2 as SNEGSKA (reference sequence). The CDR3 has 16 amino acids.

The chain joins TRBV5-5 to TRBJ1-4, with D hard to call. Per the germline V gene, CDR1 is SGHKS and CDR2 is YYEKEE (reference sequence). The CDR3 loop spans 12 amino acids. The V end lost 4 bases, the J end lost 4 bases, and 5 bases lay between the germline ends. Here the CDR3 DNA reads TGTGCCAGCAGCCCGGTTAATGAAAAACTGTTTTTT. Protein: CASSPVNEKLFF.